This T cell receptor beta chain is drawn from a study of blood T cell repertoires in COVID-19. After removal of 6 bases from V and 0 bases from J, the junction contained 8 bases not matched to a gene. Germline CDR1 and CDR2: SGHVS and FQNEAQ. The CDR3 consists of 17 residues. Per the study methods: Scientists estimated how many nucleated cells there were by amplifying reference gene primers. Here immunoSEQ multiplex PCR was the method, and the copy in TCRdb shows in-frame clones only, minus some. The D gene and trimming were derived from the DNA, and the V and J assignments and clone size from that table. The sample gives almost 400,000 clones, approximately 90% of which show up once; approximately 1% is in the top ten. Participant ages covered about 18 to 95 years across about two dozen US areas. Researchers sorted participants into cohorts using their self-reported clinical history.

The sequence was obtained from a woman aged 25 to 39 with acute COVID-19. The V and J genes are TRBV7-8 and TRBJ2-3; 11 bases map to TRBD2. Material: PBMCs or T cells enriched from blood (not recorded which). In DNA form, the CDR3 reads TGTGCCAGCAGACCCTTACTAGCGGGGGCTAGCACAGATACGCAGTATTTT. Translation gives CASRPLLAGASTDTQYF.